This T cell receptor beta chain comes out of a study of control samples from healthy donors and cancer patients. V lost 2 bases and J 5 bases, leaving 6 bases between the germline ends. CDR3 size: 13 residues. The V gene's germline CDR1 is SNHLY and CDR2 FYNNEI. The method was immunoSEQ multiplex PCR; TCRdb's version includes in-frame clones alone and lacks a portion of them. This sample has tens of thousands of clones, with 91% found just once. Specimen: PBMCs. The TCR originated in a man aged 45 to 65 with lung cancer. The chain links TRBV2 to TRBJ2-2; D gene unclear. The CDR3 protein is CASSEQRTGELFF. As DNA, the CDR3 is TGTGCCAGCAGTGAACAGAGAACCGGGGAGCTGTTTTTT.